The subject of this entry is one T cell receptor (beta chain). Antigen: not known. This sample is drawn from a study of regulatory T cells. Study observations and caveats: Hydrophobic residues at CDR3 positions 6 and 7 were enriched in conventional CD4+ T cells of CD3G-deficient patients. Regulatory T cells showed the strongest V-J pair restriction and V/J gene skewing among patient repertoires.

Amplification used 52 TRBV primers and 13 TRBJ primers. Generated by immunoSEQ multiplex PCR, the TCRdb table keeps only in-frame clones and is missing some. This sample yields tens of thousands of clones, of which roughly 84% are seen a single time; 1.3% belongs to the top ten. Patients, 2 to 39 years old, had expanded memory T-cell proportions. CD4+ T cells were divided by sorting: CD25-high CD127-low Tregs, CD25-low CD127-high conventional cells. The length of the CDR3 is 13 residues. Germline assignment: CDR1 SGHAT and CDR2 FQNNGV. The V segment lost 5 bases and the J segment 6 bases; nucleotides outside the gene matches: 4.

Material for sequencing was conventional CD4+ T cells sorted from blood. The TCR was taken from a child between 5 and 17 years old with CD3G deficiency. The V call is TRBV11-2, the J call TRBJ2-3; the match to TRBD1 covers 8 bases. The CDR3 loop is CASSQDRVDTQYF. CDR3 in DNA: TGTGCCAGCAGCCAGGACAGGGTGGATACGCAGTATTTT.